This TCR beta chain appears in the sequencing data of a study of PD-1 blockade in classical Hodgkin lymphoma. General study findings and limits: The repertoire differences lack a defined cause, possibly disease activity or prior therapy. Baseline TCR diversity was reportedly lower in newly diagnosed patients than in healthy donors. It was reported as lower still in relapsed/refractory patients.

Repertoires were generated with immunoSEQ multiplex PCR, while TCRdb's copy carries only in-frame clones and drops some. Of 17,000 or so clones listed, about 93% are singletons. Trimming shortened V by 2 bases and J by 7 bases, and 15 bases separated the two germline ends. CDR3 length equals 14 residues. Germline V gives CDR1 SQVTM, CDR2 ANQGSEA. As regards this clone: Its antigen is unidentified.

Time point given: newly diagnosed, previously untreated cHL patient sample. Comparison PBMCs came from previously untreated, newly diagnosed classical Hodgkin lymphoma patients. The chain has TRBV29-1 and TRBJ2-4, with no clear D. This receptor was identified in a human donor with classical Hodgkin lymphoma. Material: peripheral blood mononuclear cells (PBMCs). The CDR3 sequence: CSVESPVGRNIQYF. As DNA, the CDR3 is TGCAGCGTTGAATCGCCAGTTGGTAGGAACATTCAGTACTTC.